A single sample gave rise to the 28 T cell receptor beta chains below, sequenced in a study of T cell changes during pregnancy in multiple sclerosis. The repertoire was sequenced with immunoSEQ multiplex PCR; TCRdb's copy has only in-frame clones and lacks some. The sample includes approximately 63,000 clones, 91% of them seen just once. The starting material was peripheral blood, obtained in the third trimester of pregnancy. These receptor sequences come from a female donor in good health, enrolled as a control in a pregnancy study.

The rearrangement joins TRBV19 to TRBJ2-1; TRBD2 is a possible D gene (6 bases). Trimming took 1 base from V and 3 from J, leaving 10 bases between them. The germline V gene encodes CDR1 LNHDA and CDR2 SQIVND (reference sequence). The CDR3 has 15 amino acids. CDR3 in amino acids: CASSIVAERYNEQFF. CDR3 sequence (DNA): TGTGCCAGTAGTATAGTAGCGGAGCGCTACAATGAGCAGTTCTTC.

This chain uses TRBV27 with TRBJ2-7, with D tentatively TRBD1 (5 bases). The germline V gene has CDR1 MNHEY and CDR2 SMNVEV (reference sequence). The CDR3 is 14 residues long. Trimming pared 5 bases from V and 6 bases from J, leaving 17 bases between. The CDR3 DNA sequence: TGTGCCAGCAGTCCTAACTCAGGGTTTGGCGAGCAGTACTTC. Its protein is CASSPNSGFGEQYF.

The chain joins TRBV5-1 to TRBJ2-2; 10 bases align to TRBD2. The CDR3 contains 16 residues. J lost 3 bases, V lost 1 base, and 3 bases had no gene match. Germline assignment: CDR1 SGHRS and CDR2 YFSETQ. Here the CDR3 reads CASSLLLAGDTGELFF. CDR3 DNA: TGCGCCAGCAGCTTGCTTCTAGCGGGAGACACCGGGGAGCTGTTTTTT. Together with reference TRBV5-1 and TRBJ2-2, the CDR3 gives the full variable domain: KAGVTQTPRYLIKTRGQQVTLSCSPISGHRSVSWYQQTPGQGLQFLFEYFSETQRNKGNFPGRFSGRQFSNSRSEMNVSTLELGDSALYLCASSLLLAGDTGELFFGEGSRLTVL.

V gene TRBV19 combines with J gene TRBJ1-1, with 7 nucleotides matching TRBD1. Germline trimming cut 9 bases from V and 4 bases from J; bases unmatched to any gene: 8. The CDR3 is 13 amino acids. Germline CDR1 LNHDA, CDR2 SQIVND (reference sequence). The CDR3, as DNA: TGTGCCAGCTTCGACAGGGTTTCCACTGAAGCTTTCTTT. As protein: CASFDRVSTEAFF.

This clone was recorded only once. The genes are TRBV7-3 and TRBJ1-2; 10 bases agree with TRBD1. This CDR3 contains 14 residues. Per the germline V gene, CDR1 is SGHTA and CDR2 is FQGTGA. The V and J ends lost 8 bases and 5 bases, in that order; junction bases with no gene match: 8. CDR3 nucleotide sequence: TGTGCCAGCGCCAGGGACAGGGGAGGGTATGGCTACACCTTC. Translating it yields CASARDRGGYGYTF.

This clone occurred once. This chain uses TRBV10-1 with TRBJ1-1, with TRBD1 matching 8 bases. Trimming at V came to 3 bases and at J to 5 bases, leaving 20 bases not matched to a gene. Germline V gives CDR1 WNHNN, CDR2 SYGVQD (reference sequence). The CDR3 consists of 19 residues. CDR3 in amino acids: CASSDSPYGQGKGETEAFF. In DNA, the CDR3 is TGCGCCAGCAGTGATTCTCCTTACGGACAGGGTAAGGGAGAGACTGAAGCTTTCTTT.

The CDR3 DNA follows: TGTGCCTGGAGTGTACTGGGACAGGGGGCGTTCTATGGCTACACCTTC. It specifies CAWSVLGQGAFYGYTF. The chain joins TRBV30 to TRBJ1-2; 12 bases are shared with TRBD1. Germline V gene data show CDR1 as GTSNPN and CDR2 as SVGIG (reference sequence). V gave up 0 bases and J gave up 4 bases; unmatched junction bases: 6. The CDR3 contains 16 residues. Supplemented by reference TRBV30 and TRBJ1-2, the full variable domain reads SQTIHQWPATLVQPVGSPLSLECTVEGTSNPNLYWYRQAAGRGLQLLFYSVGIGQISSEVPQNLSASRPQDRQFILSSKKLLLSDSGFYLCAWSVLGQGAFYGYTFGSGTRLTVV.

This chain links TRBV27 with TRBJ2-3; D remains unclear. The V and J ends lost 0 bases and 4 bases respectively, with 5 bases between them. This CDR3 comprises 13 residues. The germline gives CDR1 MNHEY, CDR2 SMNVEV (reference sequence). The CDR3 region is CASSLSSPDTQYF. The CDR3 DNA reads TGTGCCAGCAGTTTATCGAGCCCAGATACGCAGTATTTT.

This chain joins TRBV5-6 and TRBJ2-3; D call uncertain. The ends were cut back, 2 bases at V and 6 bases at J, with 4 bases in the middle. The CDR3 covers 11 residues. Germline V gives CDR1 SGHDT, CDR2 YYEEEE. The CDR3: CASSFEDTQYF. The CDR3 nucleotides read TGTGCCAGCAGCTTCGAGGATACGCAGTATTTT.

J is TRBJ2-7 and V is TRBV15; TRBD1 is a possible D gene (5 bases). The CDR3 is made up of 13 amino acids. Germline assignment: CDR1 LNHNV and CDR2 YYDKDF (reference sequence). V was shortened by 4 bases and J by 1 base, with 8 bases between the two germline ends. Here the CDR3 DNA reads TGTGCCACCAGCACCCGACAGTCCTACGAGCAGTACTTC. It translates to CATSTRQSYEQYF.

The chain links TRBV19 to TRBJ2-6, with 8 positions matching TRBD2. Germline V gene data show CDR1 as LNHDA and CDR2 as SQIVND (reference sequence). This CDR3 is 17 amino acids long. V lost 7 bases to trimming and J lost 0 bases; unmatched junction nucleotides: 8. The chain's CDR3 is CASKTGGPISGANVLTF. CDR3 coding DNA: TGTGCCAGTAAAACGGGGGGGCCTATCTCTGGGGCCAACGTCCTGACTTTC.

This clone has just one count. The V gene is TRBV5-1, the J gene TRBJ1-3; D is perhaps TRBD1 (6 bases). CDR1 is SGHRS, CDR2 YFSETQ, per germline. Trimming shortened V by 0 bases and J by 2 bases, and 9 bases separated the two germline ends. CDR3 length: 15 residues. The chain's CDR3 is CASSLGAGAGNTIYF. The CDR3 nucleotides read TGCGCCAGCAGCTTGGGGGCAGGGGCTGGAAACACCATATATTTT.

This chain uses TRBV2 with TRBJ2-1, with TRBD1 identical over 7 bases. The CDR3 extends over 14 amino acids. The junction had 11 bases not matched to a gene; V was cut back by 10 bases and J by 5 bases. The germline CDR1 and CDR2 sequences are SNHLY and FYNNEI. CDR3 nucleotides: TGTGCCACCAAACGTCGGACAGGCAACAATGAGCAGTTCTTC. It translates to CATKRRTGNNEQFF.

The chain carries TRBV7-9 and TRBJ2-7; 9 nucleotides line up with TRBD2. Trimming removed 5 bases from V and 2 bases from J; junction bases left unmatched: 10. The CDR3 has 16 amino acids. Per germline, CDR1 SEHNR and CDR2 FQNEAQ (reference sequence). CDR3 protein: CASSPNSGSATYEQYF. CDR3 nucleotides: TGTGCCAGCAGCCCAAATAGCGGGAGTGCTACCTACGAGCAGTACTTC.

The chain couples TRBV10-1 to TRBJ2-3; D is perhaps TRBD2 (5 bases). V lost 6 bases to trimming and J lost 7 bases, with 14 bases between them. The CDR3 runs 13 residues. Germline values: CDR1 WNHNN, CDR2 SYGVQD (reference sequence). CDR3 nucleotides: TGCGCCAGCAGAGCGGCTAGTTCATATACGCAGTATTTT. Amino acid sequence: CASRAASSYTQYF.

This chain joins TRBV7-9 and TRBJ2-1; D is unresolved. The V gene's germline CDR1 is SEHNR and CDR2 FQNEAQ (reference sequence). This CDR3 region has 15 residues. V lost 5 bases and J 0 bases, leaving 11 bases between the germline ends. This CDR3 reads CASSPLSVSYNEQFF. Written as DNA, the CDR3 is TGTGCCAGCAGCCCCCTTTCGGTCTCCTACAATGAGCAGTTCTTC. The full variable domain, in which reference TRBV7-9 and TRBJ2-1 provide the parts outside the CDR3, is DTGVSQNPRHKITKRGQNVTFRCDPISEHNRLYWYRQTLGQGPEFLTYFQNEAQLEKSRLLSDRFSAERPKGSFSTLEIQRTEQGDSAMYLCASSPLSVSYNEQFFGPGTRLTVL.

The rearrangement links TRBV30 to TRBJ1-1, with D perhaps matching TRBD1 (5 bases). From germline, CDR1 is GTSNPN and CDR2 SVGIG (reference sequence). V was pared by 5 bases and J by 4 bases, with 23 bases between. The CDR3 has 16 residues. CDR3 residues: CAWAGIGGARFTEAFF. CDR3 in DNA: TGTGCCTGGGCGGGGATTGGTGGGGCCAGGTTCACTGAAGCTTTCTTT.

The chain combines TRBV13 with TRBJ1-2; D may be TRBD1 (6 bases). Trimming shortened V by 2 bases and J by 5 bases, and 12 bases separated the two germline ends. Germline CDR1 PRHDT, CDR2 FYEKMQ (reference sequence). The CDR3 extends over 14 amino acids. The CDR3 nucleotides are TGTGCCAGCAGCTTACGGGGGGCTGGATATGGCTACACCTTC. Amino acids: CASSLRGAGYGYTF.

The chain employs TRBV7-9 and TRBJ2-7; 8 bases map to TRBD2. Germline V gives CDR1 SEHNR, CDR2 FQNEAQ (reference sequence). V was pared by 5 bases and J by 0 bases, with 9 bases of the junction left unmatched. The CDR3 runs to 16 residues. CDR3 residues: CASSKGSGLDSYEQYF. DNA for the CDR3: TGTGCCAGCAGCAAAGGGTCGGGACTAGACTCCTACGAGCAGTACTTC.

The rearrangement uses TRBV5-1 and TRBJ1-1, with D unclear. This CDR3 contains 15 residues. Trimming left V 0 bases short and J 4 bases short, with 13 bases between. Germline V gene sequence: CDR1 SGHRS, CDR2 YFSETQ. The CDR3 DNA reads TGCGCCAGCAGCTTGGTCGGACTGCAAGGCACTGAAGCTTTCTTT. Its protein product is CASSLVGLQGTEAFF.

The J gene is TRBJ2-2, the V gene TRBV27, with D unresolved. The ends were cut back, 8 bases at V and 6 bases at J, with 10 bases in the middle. This CDR3 has 12 amino acids. The germline V gene encodes CDR1 MNHEY and CDR2 SMNVEV (reference sequence). The CDR3: CASSFPAGELFF. The CDR3, as DNA: TGTGCCAGCTCCTTCCCAGCCGGGGAGCTGTTTTTT.

This chain connects TRBV7-8 to TRBJ1-3; tentatively, D is TRBD1 (5 bases). The CDR3 spans 12 residues. V lost 6 bases and J lost 10, with 13 bases in between. Germline CDR1 and CDR2: SGHVS and FQNEAQ. In nucleotides, the CDR3 is TGTGCCAGCAGACCTCGTGGGGGGACCATATATTTT. Translated: CASRPRGGTIYF.

The rearrangement uses TRBV28 and TRBJ1-4, with TRBD1 matching 7 bases. CDR3 length equals 13 residues. Germline assignment: CDR1 MDHEN and CDR2 SYDVKM. The J segment lost 11 bases and the V segment lost 2 bases, leaving 5 bases of the junction unmatched. The CDR3 reads CASSLRGQWKLFF. The CDR3 nucleotides are TGTGCCAGCAGTTTAAGGGGACAGTGGAAACTGTTTTTT.

The rearrangement links TRBV5-1 to TRBJ2-5; TRBD2 aligns across 7 bases. Losses at the gene ends were 4 bases for V and 0 bases for J; bases not matched to a gene: 12. Germline CDR1 SGHRS, CDR2 YFSETQ. This CDR3 is built from 17 residues. The CDR3 coding sequence is TGCGCCAGCAGCCCGAGGGGCCCTAGCGGCCACCAAGAGACCCAGTACTTC. Translated, it gives CASSPRGPSGHQETQYF.

DNA for the CDR3: TGTGCCTGGAGGGGACAGGGTGCAACTAATGAAAAACTGTTTTTT. Protein sequence: CAWRGQGATNEKLFF. This chain uses TRBV30 with TRBJ1-4; 9 nucleotides align to TRBD1. V shed 3 bases, J shed 0 bases, and the junction held 2 bases outside the gene matches. This CDR3 has 15 amino acids. The germline gives CDR1 GTSNPN, CDR2 SVGIG (reference sequence).

The chain recombines TRBV7-8 with TRBJ2-7; D not certain. Trimming removed 2 bases from V and 1 base from J, with 9 bases in between. Germline V gene lookup returns CDR1 SGHVS and CDR2 FQNEAQ. The CDR3 has 14 amino acids. CDR3 amino acids: CASSLSLSSYEQYF. The CDR3 DNA is TGTGCCAGCAGCTTAAGCTTATCTTCCTACGAGCAGTACTTC.

The J gene is TRBJ2-7, the V gene TRBV6-6, with D possibly matching TRBD2 (6 bases). CDR3 length: 14 amino acids. In germline, CDR1 is MNHNY, CDR2 SVGAGI (reference sequence). Trimming removed 0 bases from V and 3 bases from J, with 9 bases in between. The CDR3 DNA is TGTGCCAGCAGTTACTCGCAGGAGGGCTACGAGCAGTACTTC. Protein: CASSYSQEGYEQYF.

This clone was recorded a few times. The gene calls are TRBV10-3 and TRBJ2-1, with 9 bases identical to TRBD2. The J segment lost 6 bases and the V segment lost 10 bases, leaving 13 bases of the junction unmatched. CDR3 length: 15 residues. CDR1 and CDR2 (germline): ENHRY, SYGVKD. CDR3 coding DNA: TGTGCCACAAGTCAGGTAGCGGGAGTCCCCAATGAGCAGTTCTTC. Protein product: CATSQVAGVPNEQFF.